What follows is one T cell receptor (beta chain) and its context. Its antigen is not identified. This specimen comes from a study of CD8+ T cells in alopecia areata. On the study more broadly: Tofacitinib exposure lasted 6 to 18 months, followed by 6 months off drug.

Treatment here: oral pan-JAK inhibitor, 5-10 mg twice daily. Investigators isolated RNA and reverse transcribed it into cDNA to act as the sequencing template. Clones were read by immunoSEQ multiplex PCR, and TCRdb kept only the in-frame ones, dropping some. In the table there are 150,000 to 200,000 clones, 55% to 70% of which are singletons. The CDR3 loop spans 15 amino acids. V shed 0 bases, J shed 6 bases, and the junction held 5 bases outside the gene matches. Germline V gene sequence: CDR1 MNHEY, CDR2 SVGAGI. General study findings and limits: Because of a solitary nonresponder, the connection of baseline CD8+ expansion to response stays uncertain.

The genes are TRBV6-5 and TRBJ2-1; TRBD1 matches at 7 bases. The material sequenced was CD4+ T cells sorted from blood, taken at week 4, from a patient treated with tofacitinib. The receptor's source is a human donor with alopecia areata. As DNA, the CDR3 is TGTGCCAGCAGTTACTCGAGGGCAGGGGGCAATGAGCAGTTCTTC. The encoded protein is CASSYSRAGGNEQFF.